This passage covers 5 T cell receptor beta chains from one sample sequenced in a study of T cells in Graves' hyperthyroidism and ophthalmopathy. RNA transcripts yielded amplified TCR beta CDR3 regions. HTBI primers were used for first-round RT-PCR of the TCR CDR3. MiXCR was run by TCRdb on the multiplex PCR reads, yielding one entry per CDR3 protein. The sample has hundreds of thousands of distinct CDR3 sequences, about 35% seen once; the top ten hold 31%. The sequencing input was blood. The receptors stem from a woman aged 40-49 years with Graves' hyperthyroidism.

The chain links TRBV6-1 to TRBJ1-2; TRBD1 matches 9 bases. The CDR3 covers 13 residues. Germline V CDR1 and CDR2: MNHNS, SASEGT. After removal of 5 bases from V and 8 bases from J, the junction contained 6 bases not matched to a gene. The CDR3 reads CASSPGQGQGYTF. CDR3 sequence (DNA): TGTGCCAGCAGTCCGGGACAGGGTCAAGGCTACACCTTC.

In its sample, this clonotype was seen many times. This chain links TRBV15 with TRBJ1-5, with 8 bases that match TRBD1. The V gene's germline CDR1 is LNHNV and CDR2 YYDKDF (reference sequence). This CDR3 is built from 16 residues. The ends lost 4 bases at V and 5 bases at J; junction bases unmatched: 10. The CDR3: CATSKTRQGKDQPQHF. CDR3 sequence (DNA): TGTGCCACCAGCAAAACCCGACAGGGGAAGGATCAGCCCCAGCATTTT.

This clonotype has ten or more counts. CDR3 DNA: TGTGCCAGCAGTGGGTCTTCACGCGGGGAGCAGTACTTC. It specifies CASSGSSRGEQYF. This chain links TRBV2 with TRBJ2-7; weak D call: TRBD2 (5 bases). The ends were cut back, 4 bases at V and 7 bases at J, with 14 bases in the middle. This CDR3 spans 13 amino acids. Germline V lookup: CDR1 SNHLY, CDR2 FYNNEI.

The chain couples TRBV4-3 to TRBJ2-5, with TRBD2 matching 7 bases. The length of the CDR3 is 16 residues. V gave up 0 bases and J gave up 5 bases; unmatched junction bases: 9. Germline V CDR1 and CDR2: LGHNA, YSLEER. This chain's CDR3 is CASSQDFAGRGETQYF. Here the CDR3 DNA reads TGCGCCAGCAGCCAAGACTTCGCGGGGCGGGGGGAGACCCAGTACTTC.

V is TRBV13 and J is TRBJ2-5; D is perhaps TRBD2 (5 bases). V lost 5 bases to trimming and J lost 2 bases, with 12 bases between them. Germline values: CDR1 PRHDT, CDR2 FYEKMQ (reference sequence). The CDR3 extends over 14 amino acids. CDR3 in DNA: TGTGCCAGCAGCATTAGCGTCATACAAGAGACCCAGTACTTC. Amino acid sequence: CASSISVIQETQYF.